Listed below are T cell receptor beta chains from one sample, sequenced in a study of blood T cell repertoires in COVID-19. Sequenced by immunoSEQ multiplex PCR; TCRdb stores in-frame clones only, minus some. Among 650,000 to 800,000 clones, about nine tenths were seen once, and the ten largest hold about 0.24%. The sample taken for sequencing was peripheral blood. The receptors stem from a woman aged 18-30 years with acute or convalescent COVID-19. CDR3s include the opening cysteine and the closing phenylalanine or tryptophan. The D gene is left open where the match is weak. A row's size may be missing; if present it is once, few, many or a size class.

J gene | D gene | V gene | clone size | CDR3 DNA | CDR3 protein
TRBJ2-5 | NA | TRBV24-1 | NA | TGTGCCACCAGTTCCACTGGGGGGGCTGGAGAGACCCAGTACTTC | CATSSTGGAGETQYF
TRBJ1-3 | NA | TRBV10-2 | NA | TGCGCCAGCAGTGAGTCGGGCAGCTCTGGAAACACCATATATTTT | CASSESGSSGNTIYF
TRBJ2-2 | NA | TRBV7-8 | NA | TGTGCCAGCAGCCTCCTCAGAGGGGAGCTGTTTTTT | CASSLLRGELFF
TRBJ2-7 | TRBD1 | TRBV6-5 | few | TGTGCCAGCAGTTCCAGACAGGGGTACGAGCAGTACTTC | CASSSRQGYEQYF
TRBJ2-1 | TRBD2 | TRBV9 | NA | TGTGCCAGCAGCGGGATAGCGGGGAATGAGCAGTTCTTC | CASSGIAGNEQFF
TRBJ2-7 | NA | TRBV6-5 | NA | TGTGCCAGCAGTTACCGAGGGTCCCCTAGCGAGCAGTACTTC | CASSYRGSPSEQYF
TRBJ2-7 | TRBD1 | TRBV4-1 | NA | TGCGCCAGCAGCCAAGACGGGACAGGGACCTACGAGCAGTACTTC | CASSQDGTGTYEQYF
TRBJ2-1 | TRBD2 | TRBV6-5 | NA | TGTGCCAGCAGATCTAGCGGGGGGGACAATGAGCAGTTCTTC | CASRSSGGDNEQFF
TRBJ2-1 | NA | TRBV6-5 | once | TGTGCCAGCAGTTACAGGGGGGGTTACAATGAGCAGTTCTTC | CASSYRGGYNEQFF
TRBJ2-7 | TRBD2 | TRBV2 | NA | TGTGCCAGCCTACCCTGGGGGGGATTCTCCTACGAGCAGTACTTC | CASLPWGGFSYEQYF
TRBJ1-1 | TRBD1 | TRBV4-1 | NA | TGCGCCAGCAGCCAAGGGGACAGGAACACTGAAGCTTTCTTT | CASSQGDRNTEAFF
TRBJ2-7 | NA | TRBV7-6 | once | TGTGCCAGCAGCTTAGTTGGGCAGCCAGATCGTTACGAGCAGTACTTC | CASSLVGQPDRYEQYF
TRBJ1-1 | NA | TRBV19 | NA | TGTGCCAGTAGTGGGGGAACGGGGGTGAACACTGAAGCTTTCTTT | CASSGGTGVNTEAFF
TRBJ1-2 | NA | TRBV5-1 | NA | TGCGCCAGCAGCCTGGACAAAAACTATGGCTACACCTTC | CASSLDKNYGYTF
TRBJ2-1 | TRBD2 | TRBV7-7 | NA | TGTGCCAGCACCAAGAACTCCCAAAGCGGGGGGGATGATGAGCAGTTCTTC | CASTKNSQSGGDDEQFF
TRBJ2-7 | NA | TRBV6-2/TRBV6-3 | few | TGTGCCAGCAGTTACGACGTAGGGGGGGCCCACGAGCAGTACTTC | CASSYDVGGAHEQYF
TRBJ1-4 | NA | TRBV11-2 | few | TGTGCCAGCAGCCCCCGGTCCCTACGGGAGACTAATGAAAAACTGTTTTTT | CASSPRSLRETNEKLFF
TRBJ1-1 | NA | TRBV6-5 | once | TGTGCCAGCAGCCGTGAGCTGGACACTGAAGCTTTCTTT | CASSRELDTEAFF
TRBJ1-1 | NA | TRBV15 | NA | TGTGCCACCAGCAGTTCAACAGGGCTGAACACTGAAGCTTTCTTT | CATSSSTGLNTEAFF
TRBJ1-1 | NA | TRBV6-5 | NA | TGTGCCAGCCGCATCATCGGGGGCACTGAAGCTTTCTTT | CASRIIGGTEAFF
TRBJ1-2 | NA | TRBV12-3/TRBV12-4 | once | TGTGCCAGCATGGGAGGGTATTTAGGCTACACCTTC | CASMGGYLGYTF
TRBJ1-2 | NA | TRBV11-2 | once | TGTGCCAGCAGCTTAGGACGGACTTCTAACTATGGCTACACCTTC | CASSLGRTSNYGYTF
TRBJ2-1 | NA | TRBV4-1 | NA | TGCGCCAGCAGGCTTACAGGGTACAATGAGCAGTTCTTC | CASRLTGYNEQFF
TRBJ1-1 | TRBD1 | TRBV9 | many | TGTGCCAGCACCTCTCGACAGGGTGAAGCTTTCTTT | CASTSRQGEAFF
TRBJ1-2 | NA | TRBV29-1 | NA | TGCAGCCCAGACGGGGATTACACCTTC | CSPDGDYTF
TRBJ1-5 | TRBD1 | TRBV11-2 | NA | TGTGCCAGCAGCTCCTCAGGGGGAAATCAGCCCCAGCATTTT | CASSSSGGNQPQHF
TRBJ1-2 | TRBD1 | TRBV7-2 | NA | TGTGCCAGCAGCCATGGTAGGGGGCGCAGGGACTATGGCTACACCTTC | CASSHGRGRRDYGYTF
TRBJ2-3 | NA | TRBV6-5 | NA | TGTGCCAGCAACGGGGGTCTTAGCACAGATACGCAGTATTTT | CASNGGLSTDTQYF
TRBJ1-2 | NA | TRBV7-8 | NA | TGTGCCAGCAGTTTACAGACAGCCTATGGCTACACCTTC | CASSLQTAYGYTF
TRBJ1-2 | NA | TRBV5-8 | NA | TGTGCCAGCAGCTTGGGTTGGGCAGATAGCTATGGCTACACCTTC | CASSLGWADSYGYTF
TRBJ1-1 | TRBD1 | TRBV24-1 | NA | TGTGCCACCAGTGATTGGGACAGGGGAGAAGCTTTCTTT | CATSDWDRGEAFF
TRBJ2-7 | TRBD1 | TRBV4-1 | NA | TGCGCCAGCAGCCGGTACTCCGGGACAGGGATCAACGAGCAGTACTTC | CASSRYSGTGINEQYF
TRBJ2-7 | TRBD2 | TRBV9 | NA | TGTGCCAGCAGCGTAGGACTAGCGGGGGATATCGAGCAGTACTTC | CASSVGLAGDIEQYF